These T cell receptor beta chains were read from a single sample in a study of blood T cells in healthy people across ages. TCRdb re-analysed the 5' RACE reads in MiXCR, keeping a single row per CDR3 protein. The sample records some 1.8 million distinct CDR3 sequences, 39% being singletons. The sequenced sample consisted of blood. The receptors were sampled from a human donor in good health. CDR3s include the opening cysteine and the closing phenylalanine or tryptophan. The D gene is left open where the match is weak. Rows may omit the clone size; those that give it use once, few, many or a size class.

V,J,size,D,DNA,CDR3
TRBV6-2/TRBV6-3,TRBJ2-3,few,NA,TGTGCCAGCAGTCTTCGCCAGGTCGGGCAGTATTTT,CASSLRQVGQYF
TRBV7-3,TRBJ2-7,NA,NA,TGTGCCAGCAGCTTATGGTCCACAGAAAAGATTTCCTACGAGCAGTACTTC,CASSLWSTEKISYEQYF
TRBV7-9,TRBJ2-5,few,NA,TGTGCCAGCAGCGATCAGGCGGGGAATGAGCAGTACTTC,CASSDQAGNEQYF
TRBV9,TRBJ2-7,NA,NA,TGTGCCAGCAATTCTTTAAGTAGGAGCTCCTACGAGCAGTACTTC,CASNSLSRSSYEQYF
TRBV2,TRBJ1-4,few,TRBD1,TGTGCCACAGCTGACAGGGGTTGGAATGAAAAACTGTTTTTT,CATADRGWNEKLFF
TRBV7-8,TRBJ2-7,few,NA,TGTGCCAGCAGCTTAGAGGGGGGGATGGTGACCTACGAGCAGTACTTC,CASSLEGGMVTYEQYF
TRBV20-1,TRBJ2-3,once,NA,TGCAGTGCTAGTGACGGGGTTGGCACAGATACGCAGTATTTT,CSASDGVGTDTQYF
TRBV20-1,TRBJ1-1,few,TRBD1,TGCAGTGCCTATACAGGCCACAGGGGACCTGAAGCTTTCTTT,CSAYTGHRGPEAFF
TRBV28,TRBJ1-2,few,NA,TGTGCCAGCAGTCCGCGGCAGGGGATAGACTATGGCTACACCTTC,CASSPRQGIDYGYTF
TRBV13,TRBJ2-3,few,NA,TGTGCCAGCAGGGTCATGGCAGGCCCGGTTGATACGCAGTATTTT,CASRVMAGPVDTQYF
TRBV15,TRBJ2-5,few,TRBD2,TGTGCCACCAGCCACCGGACCGGGGGGGGTGCCCAAGAGACCCAGTACTTC,CATSHRTGGGAQETQYF
TRBV18,TRBJ1-1,NA,TRBD1,TGTGCTAGCTCACCGAATGTACAGGGGGCCGGCGGCACTGAAGCTTTCTTT,CASSPNVQGAGGTEAFF
TRBV7-9,TRBJ2-7,few,NA,TGTGCCAGCAGCCCCCCCTCAGGGGTTCAGTCCTACGAGCAGTACTTC,CASSPPSGVQSYEQYF
TRBV4-3,TRBJ2-1,NA,TRBD1,TGCGCCAGCAGCCTAGGGACAGACGACCACGAGCAGTTCTTC,CASSLGTDDHEQFF
TRBV20-1,TRBJ2-1,NA,TRBD2,TGCAGTGCTAGAGATACGCGGACTAGCGGCTACAATGAGCAGTTCTTC,CSARDTRTSGYNEQFF
TRBV7-6,TRBJ2-5,NA,NA,TGTGCCAGCAGCTTATCACAGGGATTCGAGACCCAGTACTTC,CASSLSQGFETQYF
TRBV11-2,TRBJ1-1,NA,NA,TGTGCCAGCAGCCAACGCCGGAGGGGTGGCTCTGAAGCTTTCTTT,CASSQRRRGGSEAFF
TRBV28,TRBJ1-5,NA,TRBD1,TGTGCCAGCAGACCCGAACAGGGGGTGGGGCAGCCCCAGCATTTT,CASRPEQGVGQPQHF
TRBV29-1,TRBJ1-2,many,NA,TGCAGCGTTGACACAGATTATGGCTACACCTTC,CSVDTDYGYTF
TRBV20-1,TRBJ2-3,many,NA,TGCAGTGCTAGAGAAAGGGCTAGCACAGATACGCAGTATTTT,CSARERASTDTQYF
TRBV12-3/TRBV12-4,TRBJ2-5,NA,NA,TGTGCCAGCAGTTTAGGGAAAGTAGCGCGGGAGACCCAGTACTTC,CASSLGKVARETQYF
TRBV6-5,TRBJ2-3,NA,NA,TGTGCCAGCAGTTATTTAGGGTACAATCAGCCCCAGTATTTT,CASSYLGYNQPQYF
TRBV7-2,TRBJ2-6,few,TRBD1,TGTGCCAGCAGCCACCGGACAGGGAGGTTAGGGGCCAACGTCCTGACTTTC,CASSHRTGRLGANVLTF
TRBV7-9,TRBJ1-1,NA,NA,TGTGCCAGCAGCTCCGGGGGTAGGACTGAAGCTTTCTTT,CASSSGGRTEAFF
TRBV20-1,TRBJ2-3,NA,NA,TGCAGTGCTAGAGATGGCGGGGTTAACACAGATACGCAGTATTTT,CSARDGGVNTDTQYF
TRBV4-3,TRBJ1-5,NA,NA,TGCGCCAGCAGCCAAGACCTGACAGCGCTCAACAATCAGCCCCAGCATTTT,CASSQDLTALNNQPQHF
TRBV2,TRBJ1-2,once,TRBD1,TGTGCCAGCAGTGATTATAACCGGGACAGGGGGCGAAATAACTATGGCTACACCTTC,CASSDYNRDRGRNNYGYTF
TRBV29-1,TRBJ2-1,few,NA,TGCAGCGTTGAAGATCTCAGGGCTGAGCAGTTCTTC,CSVEDLRAEQFF
TRBV7-2,TRBJ1-2,NA,TRBD1,TGTGCCAGCAGCTTAGCTCCGACAGGGGCGTATGGCTACACCTTC,CASSLAPTGAYGYTF
TRBV4-3,TRBJ1-2,few,TRBD1,TGCGCCAGCAGCCAAGGGACAGGGGGAATCTATGGCTACACCTTC,CASSQGTGGIYGYTF
TRBV5-1,TRBJ2-5,NA,TRBD1,TGCGCCAGCAGCCCCGGGACAGGGGCGGAGGAGCAGTACTTC,CASSPGTGAEEQYF
TRBV2,TRBJ1-2,NA,NA,TGTGCCAGCACGACAGACCTTCTGTATGGCTACACCTTC,CASTTDLLYGYTF
TRBV27,TRBJ2-5,NA,TRBD1,TGTGCCAGCAGTTTATGGACAGGGGTTCGAGAGACCCAGTACTTC,CASSLWTGVRETQYF
TRBV12-3/TRBV12-4,TRBJ2-7,few,NA,TGTGCCAGCAGTTTTTATGAAAGGGGCGAGCAGTACTTC,CASSFYERGEQYF
TRBV5-1,TRBJ2-1,NA,TRBD2,TGCGCCAGCAGCCAGGGACTAGCGGGGAATAACTACAATGAGCAGTTCTTC,CASSQGLAGNNYNEQFF
TRBV19,TRBJ1-1,once,NA,TGTGCCAGTAGTCCGGGGGCCAGGGTGAACACTGAAGCTTTCTTT,CASSPGARVNTEAFF